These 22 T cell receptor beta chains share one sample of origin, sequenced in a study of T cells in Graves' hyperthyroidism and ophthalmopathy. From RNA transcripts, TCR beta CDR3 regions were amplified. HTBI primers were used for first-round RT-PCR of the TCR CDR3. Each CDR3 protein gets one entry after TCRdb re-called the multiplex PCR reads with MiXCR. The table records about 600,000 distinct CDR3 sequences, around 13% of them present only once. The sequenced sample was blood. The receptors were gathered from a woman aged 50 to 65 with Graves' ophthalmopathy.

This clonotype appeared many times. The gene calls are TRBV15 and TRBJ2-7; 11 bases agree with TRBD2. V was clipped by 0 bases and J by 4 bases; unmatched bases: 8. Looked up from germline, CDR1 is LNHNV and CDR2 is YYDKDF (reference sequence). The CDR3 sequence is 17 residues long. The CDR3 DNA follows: TGTGCCACCAGCAGAGATGTACTAGCGGGAGCTTCTTACGAGCAGTACTTC. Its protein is CATSRDVLAGASYEQYF.

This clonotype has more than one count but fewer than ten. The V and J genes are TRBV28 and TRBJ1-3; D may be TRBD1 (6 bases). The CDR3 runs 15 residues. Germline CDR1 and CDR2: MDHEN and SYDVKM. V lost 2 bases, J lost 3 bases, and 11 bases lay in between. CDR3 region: CASSLGGAGGNTIYF. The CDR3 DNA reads TGTGCCAGCAGTTTAGGGGGCGCAGGTGGAAACACCATATATTTT. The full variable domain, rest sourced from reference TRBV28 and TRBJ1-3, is DVKVTQSSRYLVKRTGEKVFLECVQDMDHENMFWYRQDPGLGLRLIYFSYDVKMKEKGDIPEGYSVSREKKERFSLILESASTNQTSMYLCASSLGGAGGNTIYFGEGSWLTVV.

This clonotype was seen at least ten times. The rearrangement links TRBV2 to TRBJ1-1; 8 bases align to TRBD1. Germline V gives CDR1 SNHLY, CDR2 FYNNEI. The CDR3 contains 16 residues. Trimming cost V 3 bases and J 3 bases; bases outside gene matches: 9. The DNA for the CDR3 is TGTGCCAGCAGTGAGGCTCTGACAGGGGCGTACACTGAAGCTTTCTTT. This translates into CASSEALTGAYTEAFF.

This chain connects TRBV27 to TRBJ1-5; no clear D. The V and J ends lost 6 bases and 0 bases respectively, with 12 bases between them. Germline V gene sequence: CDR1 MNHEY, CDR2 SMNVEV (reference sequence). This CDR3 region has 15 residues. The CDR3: CASSEQRYSNQPQHF. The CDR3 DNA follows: TGTGCCAGCAGCGAACAGCGATATAGCAATCAGCCCCAGCATTTT.

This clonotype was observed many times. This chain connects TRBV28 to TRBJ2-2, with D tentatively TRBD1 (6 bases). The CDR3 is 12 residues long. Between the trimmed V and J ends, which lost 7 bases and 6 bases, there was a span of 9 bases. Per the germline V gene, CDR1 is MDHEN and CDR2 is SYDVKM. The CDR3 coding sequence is TGTGCCAGCATTGGGGGCCCCGGGGAGCTGTTTTTT. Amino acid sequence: CASIGGPGELFF.

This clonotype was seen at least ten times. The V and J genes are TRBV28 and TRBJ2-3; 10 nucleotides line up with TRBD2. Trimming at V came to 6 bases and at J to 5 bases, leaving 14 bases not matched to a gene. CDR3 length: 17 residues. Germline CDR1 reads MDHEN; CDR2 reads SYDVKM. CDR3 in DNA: TGTGCCAGCAGCCCTACTAGCGGGACGAGAGTTGAAGATACGCAGTATTTT. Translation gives CASSPTSGTRVEDTQYF.

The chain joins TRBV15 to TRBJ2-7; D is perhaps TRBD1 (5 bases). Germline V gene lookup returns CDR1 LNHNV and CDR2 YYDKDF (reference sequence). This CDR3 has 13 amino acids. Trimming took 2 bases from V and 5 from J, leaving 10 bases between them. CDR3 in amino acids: CATSRSQGNEQYF. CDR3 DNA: TGTGCCACCAGCAGATCGCAGGGAAACGAGCAGTACTTC.

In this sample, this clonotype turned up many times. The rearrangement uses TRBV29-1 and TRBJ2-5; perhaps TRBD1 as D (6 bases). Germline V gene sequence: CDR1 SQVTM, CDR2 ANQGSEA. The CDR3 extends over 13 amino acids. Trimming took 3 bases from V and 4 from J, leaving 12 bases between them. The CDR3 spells CSVDQGPRETQYF. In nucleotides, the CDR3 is TGCAGCGTTGACCAGGGGCCTCGAGAGACCCAGTACTTC.

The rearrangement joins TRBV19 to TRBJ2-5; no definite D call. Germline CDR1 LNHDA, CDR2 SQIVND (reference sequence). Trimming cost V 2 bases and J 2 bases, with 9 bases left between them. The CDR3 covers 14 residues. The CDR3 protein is CASSISWIQETQYF. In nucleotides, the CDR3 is TGTGCCAGTAGTATATCTTGGATTCAAGAGACCCAGTACTTC.

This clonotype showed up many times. This chain's CDR3 is CASSLAGLDSSGEQYF. The CDR3 nucleotides read TGTGCCAGCAGCCTGGCCGGACTAGACTCCTCGGGGGAGCAGTACTTC. The chain has TRBV12-3 or TRBV12-4 and TRBJ2-7; 7 nucleotides align to TRBD2. J was trimmed by 7 bases and V by 6 bases; bases with no gene match: 18. This CDR3 region has 16 residues.

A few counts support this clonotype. This CDR3 reads CASGQVYEQYF. The DNA of the CDR3 is TGTGCCAGCGGACAGGTCTACGAGCAGTACTTC. The chain joins TRBV6-1 to TRBJ2-7; 7 positions agree with TRBD1. The CDR3 is 11 residues long. Germline V gene sequence: CDR1 MNHNS, CDR2 SASEGT. After removal of 8 bases from V and 3 bases from J, the junction contained 1 base not matched to a gene.

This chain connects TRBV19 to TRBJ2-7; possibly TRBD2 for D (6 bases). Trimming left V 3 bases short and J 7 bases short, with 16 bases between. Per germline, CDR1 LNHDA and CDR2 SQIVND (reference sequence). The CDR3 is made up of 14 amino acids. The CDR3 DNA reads TGTGCCAGTAGTATCCTCGGGGGAGTGGGGGAGCAGTACTTC. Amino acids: CASSILGGVGEQYF. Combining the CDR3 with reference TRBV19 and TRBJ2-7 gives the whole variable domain DGGITQSPKYLFRKEGQNVTLSCEQNLNHDAMYWYRQDPGQGLRLIYYSQIVNDFQKGDIAEGYSVSREKKESFPLTVTSAQKNPTAFYLCASSILGGVGEQYFGPGTRLTVT.

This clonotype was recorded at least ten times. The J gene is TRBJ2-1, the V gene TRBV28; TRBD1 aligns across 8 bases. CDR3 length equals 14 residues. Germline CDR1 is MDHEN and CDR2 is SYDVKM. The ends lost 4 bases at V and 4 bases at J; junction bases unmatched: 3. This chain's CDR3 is CASSSGDRYNEQFF. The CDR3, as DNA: TGTGCCAGCAGTTCGGGGGACAGGTACAATGAGCAGTTCTTC.

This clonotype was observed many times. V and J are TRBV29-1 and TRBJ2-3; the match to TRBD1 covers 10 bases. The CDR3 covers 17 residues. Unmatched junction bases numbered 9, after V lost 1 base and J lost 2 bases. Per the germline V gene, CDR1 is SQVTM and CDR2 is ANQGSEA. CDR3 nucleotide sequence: TGCAGCGTTGAAGGCATACCGGGACAGGGGTCCACAGATACGCAGTATTTT. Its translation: CSVEGIPGQGSTDTQYF.

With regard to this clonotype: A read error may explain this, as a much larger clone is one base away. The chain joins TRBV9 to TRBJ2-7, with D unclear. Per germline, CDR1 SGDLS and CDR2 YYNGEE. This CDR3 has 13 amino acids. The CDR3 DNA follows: TGTGCCAGCAGCGTAGCAGCCCCCTACGAGCAGCACTTC. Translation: CASSVAAPYEQHF. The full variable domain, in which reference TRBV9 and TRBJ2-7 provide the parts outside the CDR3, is DSGVTQTPKHLITATGQRVTLRCSPRSGDLSVYWYQQSLDQGLQFLIQYYNGEERAKGNILERFSAQQFPDLHSELNLSSLELGDSALYFCASSVAAPYEQHFGPGTRLTVT.

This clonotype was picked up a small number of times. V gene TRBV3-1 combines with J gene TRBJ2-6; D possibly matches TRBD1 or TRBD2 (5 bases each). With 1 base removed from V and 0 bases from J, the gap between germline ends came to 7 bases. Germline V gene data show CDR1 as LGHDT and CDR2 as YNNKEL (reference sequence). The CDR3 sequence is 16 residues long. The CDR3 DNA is TGTGCCAGCAGCCAAGGGGACGGCTCTGGGGCCAACGTCCTGACTTTC. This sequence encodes CASSQGDGSGANVLTF.

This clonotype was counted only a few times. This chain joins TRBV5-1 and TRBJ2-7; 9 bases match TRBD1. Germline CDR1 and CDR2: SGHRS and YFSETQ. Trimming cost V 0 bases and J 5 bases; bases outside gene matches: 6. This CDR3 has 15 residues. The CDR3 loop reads CASSLVWTGDNEQYF. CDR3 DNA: TGCGCCAGCAGCTTGGTTTGGACAGGGGACAACGAGCAGTACTTC.

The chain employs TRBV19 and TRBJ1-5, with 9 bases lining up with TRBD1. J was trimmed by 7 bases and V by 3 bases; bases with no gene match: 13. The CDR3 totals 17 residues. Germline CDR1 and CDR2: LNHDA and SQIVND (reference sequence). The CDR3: CASSMTPGQGLFQPQHF. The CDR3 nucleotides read TGTGCCAGTAGTATGACCCCCGGACAGGGGTTGTTCCAGCCCCAGCATTTT. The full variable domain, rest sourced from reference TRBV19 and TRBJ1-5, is DGGITQSPKYLFRKEGQNVTLSCEQNLNHDAMYWYRQDPGQGLRLIYYSQIVNDFQKGDIAEGYSVSREKKESFPLTVTSAQKNPTAFYLCASSMTPGQGLFQPQHFGDGTRLSIL.

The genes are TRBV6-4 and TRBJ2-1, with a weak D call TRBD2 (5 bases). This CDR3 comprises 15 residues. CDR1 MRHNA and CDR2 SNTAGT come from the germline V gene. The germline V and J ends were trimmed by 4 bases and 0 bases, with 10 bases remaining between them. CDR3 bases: TGTGCCAGCAGTGGTGAGCGGACCTCCTACAATGAGCAGTTCTTC. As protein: CASSGERTSYNEQFF.

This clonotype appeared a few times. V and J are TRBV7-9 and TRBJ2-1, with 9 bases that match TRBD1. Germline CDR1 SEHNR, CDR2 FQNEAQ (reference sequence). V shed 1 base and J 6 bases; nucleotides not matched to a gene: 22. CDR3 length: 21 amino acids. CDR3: CASSLGGYGDRATSPSNEQFF. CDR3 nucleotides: TGTGCCAGCAGCTTAGGGGGTTATGGGGACAGGGCCACCAGCCCCTCCAATGAGCAGTTCTTC.

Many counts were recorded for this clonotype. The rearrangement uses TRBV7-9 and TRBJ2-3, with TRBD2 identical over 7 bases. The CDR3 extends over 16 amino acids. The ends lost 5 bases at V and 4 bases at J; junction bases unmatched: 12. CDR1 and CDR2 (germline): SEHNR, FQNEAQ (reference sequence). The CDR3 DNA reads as TGTGCCAGCAGCCAGACTACTAGCGCTTCACCAGATACGCAGTATTTT. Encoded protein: CASSQTTSASPDTQYF.

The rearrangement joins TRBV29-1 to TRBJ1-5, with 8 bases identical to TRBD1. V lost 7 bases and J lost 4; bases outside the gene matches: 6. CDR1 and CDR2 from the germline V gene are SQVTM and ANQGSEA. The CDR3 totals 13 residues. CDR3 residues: CSAGQGVNQPQHF. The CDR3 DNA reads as TGCAGCGCCGGACAGGGCGTAAATCAGCCCCAGCATTTT. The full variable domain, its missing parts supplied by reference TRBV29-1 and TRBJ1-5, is SAVISQKPSRDICQRGTSLTIQCQVDSQVTMMFWYRQQPGQSLTLIATANQGSEATYESGFVIDKFPISRPNLTFSTLTVSNMSPEDSSIYLCSAGQGVNQPQHFGDGTRLSIL.